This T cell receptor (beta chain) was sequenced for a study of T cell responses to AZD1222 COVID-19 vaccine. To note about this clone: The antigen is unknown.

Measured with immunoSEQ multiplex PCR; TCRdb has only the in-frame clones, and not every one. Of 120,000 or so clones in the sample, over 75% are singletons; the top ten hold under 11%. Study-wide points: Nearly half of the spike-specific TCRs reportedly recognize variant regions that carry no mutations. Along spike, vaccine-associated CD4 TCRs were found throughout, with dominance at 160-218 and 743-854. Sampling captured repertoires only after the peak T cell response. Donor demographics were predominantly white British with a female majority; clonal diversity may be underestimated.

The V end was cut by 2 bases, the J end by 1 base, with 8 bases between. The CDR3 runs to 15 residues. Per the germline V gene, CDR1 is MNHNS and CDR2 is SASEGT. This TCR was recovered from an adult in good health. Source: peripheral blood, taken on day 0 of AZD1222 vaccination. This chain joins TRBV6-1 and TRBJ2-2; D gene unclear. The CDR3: CASSELWGNTGELFF. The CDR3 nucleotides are TGTGCCAGCAGTGAATTGTGGGGGAACACCGGGGAGCTGTTTTTT.